This T cell receptor (beta chain) was captured in a study of response to subunit inactivated influenza vaccine. V gave up 4 bases and J gave up 4 bases, with 14 bases separating them. CDR1 and CDR2 (germline): SGHKS, YYEKEE (reference sequence). The CDR3 length is 15 residues. Turning to this clonotype: Its antigen is unidentified.

Study-level points and caveats: New T cells are recruited in small numbers by each seasonal influenza vaccination, according to the authors' suggestion.

One entry per CDR3 protein results from TCRdb running MiXCR on the RT-PCR reads. The table has 500,000 to 600,000 distinct CDR3 sequences, approximately 15% seen once. This TCR came from a man between 50 and 69 years old who received an inactivated influenza vaccine. The chain carries TRBV5-5 and TRBJ2-2; D is undetermined. Source: CD4+ T cells sorted from PBMCs, taken around 25 months after vaccination. The CDR3 sequence is CASSLVRQATGELFF. The CDR3 DNA is TGTGCCAGCAGCCTGGTCCGTCAGGCCACCGGGGAGCTGTTTTTT. Together with reference TRBV5-5 and TRBJ2-2, the CDR3 gives the full variable domain: DAGVTQSPTHLIKTRGQQVTLRCSPISGHKSVSWYQQVLGQGPQFIFQYYEKEERGRGNFPDRFSARQFPNYSSELNVNALLLGDSALYLCASSLVRQATGELFFGEGSRLTVL.